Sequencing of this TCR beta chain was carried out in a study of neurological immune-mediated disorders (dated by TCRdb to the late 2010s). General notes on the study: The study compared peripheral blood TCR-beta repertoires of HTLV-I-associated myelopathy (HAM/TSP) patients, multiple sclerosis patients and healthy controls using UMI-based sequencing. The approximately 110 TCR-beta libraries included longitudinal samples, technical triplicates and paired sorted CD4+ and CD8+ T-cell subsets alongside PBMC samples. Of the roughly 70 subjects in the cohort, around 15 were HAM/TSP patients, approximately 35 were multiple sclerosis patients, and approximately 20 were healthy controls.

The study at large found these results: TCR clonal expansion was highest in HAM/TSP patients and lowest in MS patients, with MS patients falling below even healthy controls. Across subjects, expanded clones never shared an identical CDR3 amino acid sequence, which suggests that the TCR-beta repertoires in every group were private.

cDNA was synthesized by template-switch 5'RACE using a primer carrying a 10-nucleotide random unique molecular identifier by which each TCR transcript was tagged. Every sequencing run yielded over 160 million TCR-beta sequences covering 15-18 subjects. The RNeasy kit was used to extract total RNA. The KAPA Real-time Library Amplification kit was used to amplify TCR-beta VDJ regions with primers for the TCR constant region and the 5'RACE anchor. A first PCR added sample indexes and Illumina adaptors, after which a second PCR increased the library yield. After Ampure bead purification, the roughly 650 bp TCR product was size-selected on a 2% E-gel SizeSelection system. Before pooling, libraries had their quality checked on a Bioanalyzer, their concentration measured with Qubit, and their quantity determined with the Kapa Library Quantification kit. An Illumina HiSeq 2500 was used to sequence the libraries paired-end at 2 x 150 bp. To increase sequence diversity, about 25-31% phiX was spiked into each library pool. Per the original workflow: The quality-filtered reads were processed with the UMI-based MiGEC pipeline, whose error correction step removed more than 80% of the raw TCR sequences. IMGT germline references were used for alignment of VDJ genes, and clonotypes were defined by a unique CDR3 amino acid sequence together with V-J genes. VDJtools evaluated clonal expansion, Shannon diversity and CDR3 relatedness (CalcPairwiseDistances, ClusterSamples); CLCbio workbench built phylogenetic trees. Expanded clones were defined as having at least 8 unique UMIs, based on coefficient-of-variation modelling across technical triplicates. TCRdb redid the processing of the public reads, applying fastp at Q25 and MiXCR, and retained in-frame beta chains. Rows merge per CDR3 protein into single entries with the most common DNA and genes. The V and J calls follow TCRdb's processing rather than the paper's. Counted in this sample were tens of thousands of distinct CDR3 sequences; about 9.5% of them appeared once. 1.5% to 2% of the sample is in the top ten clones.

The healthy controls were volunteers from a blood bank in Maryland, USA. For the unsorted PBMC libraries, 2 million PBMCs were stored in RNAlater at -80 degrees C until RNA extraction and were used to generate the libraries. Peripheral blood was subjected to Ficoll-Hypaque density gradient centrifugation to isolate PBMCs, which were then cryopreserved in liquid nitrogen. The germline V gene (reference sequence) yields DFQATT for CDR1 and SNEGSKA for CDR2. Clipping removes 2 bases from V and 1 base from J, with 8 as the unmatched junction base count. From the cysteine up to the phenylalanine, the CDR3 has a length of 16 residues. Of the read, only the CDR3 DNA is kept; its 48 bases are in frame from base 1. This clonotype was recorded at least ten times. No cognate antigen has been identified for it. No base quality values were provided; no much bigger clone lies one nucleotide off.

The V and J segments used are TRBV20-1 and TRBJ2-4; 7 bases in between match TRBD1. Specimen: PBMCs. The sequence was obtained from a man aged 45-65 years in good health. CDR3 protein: CSARWQGDLAKNIQYF. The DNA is TGCAGTGCTAGATGGCAGGGGGATTTGGCCAAAAACATTCAGTACTTC.